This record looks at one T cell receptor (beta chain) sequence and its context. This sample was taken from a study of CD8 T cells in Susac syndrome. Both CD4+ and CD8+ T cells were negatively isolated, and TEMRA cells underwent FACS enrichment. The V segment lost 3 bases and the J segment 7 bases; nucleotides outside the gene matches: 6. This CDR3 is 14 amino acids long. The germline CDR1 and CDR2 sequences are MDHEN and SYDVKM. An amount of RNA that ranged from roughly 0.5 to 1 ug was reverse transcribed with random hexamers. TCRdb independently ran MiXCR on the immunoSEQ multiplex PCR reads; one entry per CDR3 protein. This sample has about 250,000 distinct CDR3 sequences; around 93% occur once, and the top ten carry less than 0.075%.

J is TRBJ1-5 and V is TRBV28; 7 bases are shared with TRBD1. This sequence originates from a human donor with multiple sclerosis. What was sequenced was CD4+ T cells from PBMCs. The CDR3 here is CASSFRGGGQPQHF. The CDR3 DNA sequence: TGTGCCAGCAGTTTTAGAGGGGGCGGGCAGCCCCAGCATTTT. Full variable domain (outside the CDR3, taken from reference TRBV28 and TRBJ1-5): DVKVTQSSRYLVKRTGEKVFLECVQDMDHENMFWYRQDPGLGLRLIYFSYDVKMKEKGDIPEGYSVSREKKERFSLILESASTNQTSMYLCASSFRGGGQPQHFGDGTRLSIL.